What follows are 21 T cell receptor beta chains derived from one specimen sequenced in a study of OX40 agonist ivuxolimab in advanced cancers. Sequencing used immunoSEQ multiplex PCR; TCRdb keeps in-frame clones, though not all of them. The sample has about 83,000 clones; around 84% are singletons. The specimen comprised CD4+ or CD8+ T cells sorted from blood, sampled in a trial of the OX40 agonist ivuxolimab. These TCRs come from an adult with an advanced solid tumor such as melanoma, head and neck, liver or kidney cancer.

The V and J genes are TRBV7-8 and TRBJ2-7, with TRBD1 as a possible D gene (5 bases). Germline V gives CDR1 SGHVS, CDR2 FQNEAQ. V was shortened by 2 bases and J by 5 bases, with 13 bases between the two germline ends. This CDR3 spans 14 amino acids. The CDR3 reads CASSLQGRVDEQYF. CDR3 sequence (DNA): TGTGCCAGCAGCTTACAGGGAAGGGTGGACGAGCAGTACTTC.

This clone was counted a single time. This rearrangement joins TRBV19 to TRBJ2-6; 8 positions agree with TRBD1. Germline trimming cut 6 bases from V and 0 bases from J; bases unmatched to any gene: 7. Germline values: CDR1 LNHDA, CDR2 SQIVND (reference sequence). The CDR3 runs to 17 residues. The CDR3, as DNA: TGTGCCAGTAGAGACAGGGGTCGACGCTCTGGGGCCAACGTCCTGACTTTC. Protein product: CASRDRGRRSGANVLTF.

The V and J genes are TRBV7-2 and TRBJ2-7, with TRBD1 identical over 9 bases. This CDR3 contains 13 residues. Unmatched junction bases numbered 6, after V lost 5 bases and J lost 7 bases. CDR1 is SGHTA, CDR2 FQGNSA, per germline. The CDR3 here is CASSLDRGREQYF. The CDR3 bases are TGTGCCAGCAGCCTCGACAGGGGGAGAGAGCAGTACTTC. Looking up the rest from reference TRBV7-2 and TRBJ2-7 gives the full variable domain: GAGVSQSPSNKVTEKGKDVELRCDPISGHTALYWYRQSLGQGLEFLIYFQGNSAPDKSGLPSDRFSAERTGGSVSTLTIQRTQQEDSAVYLCASSLDRGREQYFGPGTRLTVT.

This chain connects TRBV21-1 to TRBJ2-7. TRBV21-1 represents a pseudogene. CDR3 length: 15 amino acids. The chain's CDR3 is CASSNGGIPYYEQYF. In DNA, the CDR3 is TGTGCCAGCAGCAATGGGGGAATCCCCTACTACGAGCAGTACTTC.

V is TRBV11-2 and J is TRBJ1-4; D is undetermined. This CDR3 comprises 15 residues. CDR1 SGHAT and CDR2 FQNNGV come from the germline V gene. V was trimmed by 5 bases and J by 8 bases, leaving 18 bases between them. CDR3 bases: TGTGCCAGCAGCCCCGGACGGACGGGTAGCGAAAAACTGTTTTTT. This codes for CASSPGRTGSEKLFF.

Here the CDR3 DNA reads TGTGCCAGTAACACGTCCCCACGGGGCGATGAGCAGTTCTTC. This translates into CASNTSPRGDEQFF. The genes are TRBV6-9 and TRBJ2-1; either TRBD1 or TRBD2 may fit D (5 bases each). V was shortened by 9 bases and J by 8 bases, with 20 bases between the two germline ends. CDR1 and CDR2 from the germline V gene are MNHGY and SVAAGI. The CDR3 sequence is 14 residues long.

This chain joins TRBV7-2 and TRBJ2-7; 7 bases are a match to TRBD2. V lost 3 bases and J lost 2; bases outside the gene matches: 10. CDR1 SGHTA and CDR2 FQGNSA come from the germline V gene. The CDR3 loop spans 16 amino acids. The CDR3 region has the DNA TGTGCCAGCAGCTTGGGGGGAGGGTCCTCCGCCTACGAGCAGTACTTC. Its translation is CASSLGGGSSAYEQYF.

V and J are TRBV6-1 and TRBJ1-6; no firm D call. V was shortened by 2 bases and J by 7 bases, with 12 bases between the two germline ends. CDR1 and CDR2 from the germline V gene are MNHNS and SASEGT. The CDR3 totals 15 residues. CDR3 sequence reads: CASSETRLANSPLHF. The CDR3 DNA sequence: TGTGCCAGCAGTGAAACGCGGCTGGCCAATTCACCCCTCCACTTT.

The V and J genes are TRBV5-6 and TRBJ2-5; possibly TRBD1 for D (6 bases). CDR3 length equals 14 residues. Germline CDR1 and CDR2: SGHDT and YYEEEE. Trimming took off 1 base at V and 5 bases at J, with 12 bases between the two ends. The CDR3 loop is CASSLLGARETQYF. In DNA, the CDR3 is TGTGCCAGCAGCTTGTTGGGGGCGCGGGAGACCCAGTACTTC.

This chain connects TRBV6-1 to TRBJ2-3, with a possible D match to TRBD1 (6 bases). The V gene lost 4 bases and the J gene lost 1 base, with 12 bases spanning the gap. The V gene's germline CDR1 is MNHNS and CDR2 SASEGT. CDR3 length equals 15 residues. Here the CDR3 DNA reads TGTGCCAGCAGTGCAAACAGGGCAGGCACAGATACGCAGTATTTT. Protein product: CASSANRAGTDTQYF.

This clone was counted a single time. The chain links TRBV30 to TRBJ1-4, with unresolved D. CDR1 is GTSNPN, CDR2 SVGIG, per germline (reference sequence). V lost 3 bases and J 7 bases, leaving 12 bases between the germline ends. CDR3 length: 13 residues. CDR3 loop: CAWRGGGREKLFF. CDR3 coding DNA: TGTGCCTGGAGAGGCGGTGGTCGTGAAAAACTGTTTTTT. The whole variable domain, remainder taken from reference TRBV30 and TRBJ1-4, is SQTIHQWPATLVQPVGSPLSLECTVEGTSNPNLYWYRQAAGRGLQLLFYSVGIGQISSEVPQNLSASRPQDRQFILSSKKLLLSDSGFYLCAWRGGGREKLFFGSGTQLSVL.

The rearrangement joins TRBV9 to TRBJ2-5; 15 bases match TRBD2. V gave up 4 bases and J gave up 4 bases; unmatched junction bases: 14. CDR3 length: 19 amino acids. Looked up from germline, CDR1 is SGDLS and CDR2 is YYNGEE. CDR3 in DNA: TGTGCCAGCAGCTCTACCGCGGGACTAGCGGGAGGAGGAGGAGAGACCCAGTACTTC. It translates to CASSSTAGLAGGGGETQYF.

This clone was seen once. V is TRBV15 and J is TRBJ2-1; D is unclear. CDR3 length: 12 residues. The V gene's germline CDR1 is LNHNV and CDR2 YYDKDF (reference sequence). Trimming took 4 bases from V and 7 from J, leaving 8 bases between them. Written as DNA, the CDR3 is TGTGCCACCAGCAACGAGGAAAATGAGCAGTTCTTC. Its protein is CATSNEENEQFF.

This clone has more than one count but fewer than ten. This chain uses TRBV4-2 with TRBJ2-4, with D hard to call. The CDR3 totals 17 residues. CDR1 is LGHNA, CDR2 YNFKEQ, per germline. Deletions cut 0 bases from V and 0 bases from J, with 12 bases between. The CDR3 DNA follows: TGTGCCAGCAGCCAAGACAGGCCAGCGCAAGCCAAAAACATTCAGTACTTC. It yields the protein CASSQDRPAQAKNIQYF.

This clone appeared a few times. The rearrangement uses TRBV23-1 and TRBJ1-5, with TRBD1 identical over 7 bases. TRBV23-1 is reported as an ORF; its role is uncertain. V lost 4 bases, J lost 3 bases, and 9 bases stayed unmatched. This CDR3 has 16 amino acids. CDR3 in DNA: TGCGCCAGCAGTCCATCCGGGACAGACTACAATCAGCCCCAGCATTTT. It yields the protein CASSPSGTDYNQPQHF.

In this sample, this clone turned up once. The chain carries TRBV30 and TRBJ2-4; 7 bases fit TRBD1. The germline gives CDR1 GTSNPN, CDR2 SVGIG (reference sequence). V trimming: 2 bases; J trimming: 3 bases; junction bases outside the gene matches: 4. This CDR3 contains 14 residues. The CDR3 sequence is CAWSTGVGKNIQYF. Here the CDR3 DNA reads TGTGCCTGGAGTACAGGGGTTGGCAAAAACATTCAGTACTTC. Variable domain in full (rest from reference TRBV30 and TRBJ2-4): SQTIHQWPATLVQPVGSPLSLECTVEGTSNPNLYWYRQAAGRGLQLLFYSVGIGQISSEVPQNLSASRPQDRQFILSSKKLLLSDSGFYLCAWSTGVGKNIQYFGAGTRLSVL.

This clone was observed a handful of times. The chain combines TRBV5-5 with TRBJ2-1; D gene uncertain. The germline V and J ends were trimmed by 0 bases and 8 bases, with 12 bases remaining between them. The CDR3 runs to 14 residues. CDR1 and CDR2 (germline): SGHKS, YYEKEE (reference sequence). CDR3 nucleotides: TGTGCCAGCAGCTTGGAGGTTCTCACGGATGAGCAGTTCTTC. This sequence encodes CASSLEVLTDEQFF.

V usage is TRBV7-9 and J usage is TRBJ1-1, with no clear D. Germline V gene data show CDR1 as SEHNR and CDR2 as FQNEAQ (reference sequence). The CDR3 is 14 residues long. Trimming cost V 6 bases and J 1 base, with 12 bases left between them. Here the CDR3 reads CASSSGITNTEAFF. The CDR3 DNA follows: TGTGCCAGCAGTTCCGGGATAACGAACACTGAAGCTTTCTTT.

J is TRBJ2-7 and V is TRBV14; 10 bases align to TRBD2. V was clipped by 3 bases and J by 2 bases; unmatched bases: 7. CDR1 SGHDN and CDR2 FVKESK come from the germline V gene. The CDR3 is 16 residues long. This chain's CDR3 is CASSHQNLAGAYEQYF. DNA for the CDR3: TGTGCCAGCAGCCATCAGAACCTAGCGGGAGCCTACGAGCAGTACTTC. The complete variable domain, with remaining parts taken from reference TRBV14 and TRBJ2-7, reads EAGVTQFPSHSVIEKGQTVTLRCDPISGHDNLYWYRRVMGKEIKFLLHFVKESKQDESGMPNNRFLAERTGGTYSTLKVQPAELEDSGVYFCASSHQNLAGAYEQYFGPGTRLTVT.

The chain is built from TRBV6-5 and TRBJ1-1, with no clear D. From germline, CDR1 is MNHEY and CDR2 SVGAGI. The CDR3 has 13 residues. V lost 10 bases and J lost 0, with 12 bases in between. The DNA of the CDR3 is TGTGCCACTTGGACGGTGATGAACACTGAAGCTTTCTTT. Protein product: CATWTVMNTEAFF.

The chain uses TRBV19 and TRBJ1-1, with D uncertain. The CDR3 length is 14 residues. V lost 3 bases, J lost 6 bases, and 14 bases lay in between. CDR1 and CDR2 from the germline V gene are LNHDA and SQIVND (reference sequence). The CDR3 loop is CASSIKSAGSEAFF. DNA for the CDR3: TGTGCCAGTAGTATTAAGTCAGCCGGGTCTGAAGCTTTCTTT.